A single T cell receptor (beta chain) is shown here with its context. Its target is unknown. As to treatment: some 20 received Ad26.COV2.S at low or high dose, single or two shots; roughly 5 received placebo; per-sample allocation not given. Sampling took place 63 days after the first vaccine or placebo injection. This specimen belongs to a study of Ad26.COV2.S vaccination and SARS-CoV-2 variants. General study results and limits: Vaccine recipients surpassed placebo recipients in spike-specific TCR breadth.

Sequencing was performed with immunoSEQ multiplex PCR; in TCRdb, only in-frame clones are kept and a portion is missing. Among about 260,000 clones listed, around 90% were seen once. This CDR3 spans 15 amino acids. V shed 0 bases and J shed 0 bases, with 6 bases lying between them. Germline CDR1 SGHTA, CDR2 FQGTGA. This sequence was found in a person aged 18-65 years who received the Ad26.COV2.S COVID-19 vaccine or a placebo. This material consisted of peripheral blood, taken in a trial of Ad26.COV2.S vaccine versus placebo. V and J are TRBV7-3 and TRBJ1-3; D perhaps matches TRBD1 (5 bases). The CDR3 loop reads CASSLTGGSGNTIYF. In DNA, the CDR3 is TGTGCCAGCAGCTTAACTGGGGGCTCTGGAAACACCATATATTTT.